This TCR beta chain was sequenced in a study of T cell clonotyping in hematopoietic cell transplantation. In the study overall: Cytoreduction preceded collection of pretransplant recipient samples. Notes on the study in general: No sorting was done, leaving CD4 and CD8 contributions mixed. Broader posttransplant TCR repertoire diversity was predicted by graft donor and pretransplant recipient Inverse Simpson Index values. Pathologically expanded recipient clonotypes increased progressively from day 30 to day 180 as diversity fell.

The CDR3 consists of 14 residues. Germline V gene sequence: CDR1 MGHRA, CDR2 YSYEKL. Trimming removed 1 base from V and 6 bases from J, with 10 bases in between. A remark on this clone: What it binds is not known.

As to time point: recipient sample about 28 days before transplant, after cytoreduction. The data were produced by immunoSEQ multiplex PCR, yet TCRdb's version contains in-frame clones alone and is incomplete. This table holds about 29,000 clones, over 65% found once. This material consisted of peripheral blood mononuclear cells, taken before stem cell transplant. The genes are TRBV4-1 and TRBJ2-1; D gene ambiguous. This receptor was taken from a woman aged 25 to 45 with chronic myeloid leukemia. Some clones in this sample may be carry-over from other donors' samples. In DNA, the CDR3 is TGCGCCAGCAGCCAAGGATTAGGTATCAATGAGCAGTTCTTC. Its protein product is CASSQGLGINEQFF.